The rows below give T cell receptor beta chains drawn from one sample of a study of T-cell reconstitution after alpha-beta-depleted transplantation in children. From the PCR reads, TCRdb called clonotypes with MiXCR, one entry per CDR3 protein. Among around 200,000 distinct CDR3 sequences listed, 11% were seen once. The specimen was PBMCs, collected before TCRalphabeta/CD19-depleted stem cell transplant. The receptor set was obtained from a child younger than two with acute myeloid leukemia, due to receive a stem cell transplant. Both conserved end residues are part of each CDR3. The order of the fields is D gene, clone size, J gene, V gene, CDR3 protein, CDR3 DNA. A D gene is named only where the DNA matches it firmly. Clone sizes are given selectively: once, few, many, or a class where the clone is expanded.

D: NA
size: many
J: TRBJ1-5
V: TRBV5-5
CDR3: CASTEGNQPQHF
DNA: TGTGCCAGCACCGAGGGCAATCAGCCCCAGCATTTT

D: TRBD2
size: many
J: TRBJ2-7
V: TRBV20-1
CDR3: CSARAPLRGGRALYEQYF
DNA: TGCAGTGCTAGAGCCCCCTTAAGAGGCGGGAGGGCCCTCTACGAGCAGTACTTC

D: NA
size: many
J: TRBJ2-1
V: TRBV7-2
CDR3: CASSLERNNEQFF
DNA: TGTGCCAGCAGCTTAGAGCGGAACAATGAGCAGTTCTTC

D: TRBD1
size: many
J: TRBJ2-1
V: TRBV14
CDR3: CASSQYRDRVKDEQFF
DNA: TGTGCCAGCAGCCAATACCGGGACAGGGTCAAGGATGAGCAGTTCTTC

D: NA
size: NA
J: TRBJ2-5
V: TRBV20-1
CDR3: CSASKTKGQETQYF
DNA: TGCAGTGCTAGTAAGACAAAAGGACAAGAGACCCAGTACTTC

D: NA
size: many
J: TRBJ2-2
V: TRBV7-3
CDR3: CASSPGDAGNTGELFF
DNA: TGTGCCAGCAGCCCCGGGGACGCAGGGAACACCGGGGAGCTGTTTTTT

D: TRBD2
size: many
J: TRBJ2-2
V: TRBV12-3/TRBV12-4
CDR3: CAGRSGVNTGELFF
DNA: TGTGCCGGTAGAAGCGGGGTGAACACCGGGGAGCTGTTTTTT

D: NA
size: many
J: TRBJ2-1
V: TRBV6-2/TRBV6-3
CDR3: CASSKGSSYNEQFF
DNA: TGTGCCAGCAGTAAGGGGAGCTCCTACAATGAGCAGTTCTTC

D: TRBD2
size: many
J: TRBJ2-5
V: TRBV4-2
CDR3: CASSPGGAETQYF
DNA: TGTGCCAGCAGCCCCGGGGGGGCTGAGACCCAGTACTTC

D: NA
size: many
J: TRBJ1-5
V: TRBV20-1
CDR3: CSARGRGASNQPQHF
DNA: TGCAGTGCTAGAGGCAGGGGAGCAAGCAATCAGCCCCAGCATTTT

D: NA
size: many
J: TRBJ2-7
V: TRBV2
CDR3: CASSQIWRAPYEQYF
DNA: TGTGCCAGCAGCCAGATCTGGCGGGCCCCCTACGAGCAGTACTTC

D: NA
size: many
J: TRBJ2-3
V: TRBV7-6
CDR3: CASSPFWLLGPRDTDTQYF
DNA: TGTGCCAGCAGCCCCTTTTGGCTCCTTGGCCCCCGGGACACAGATACGCAGTATTTT

D: TRBD1
size: many
J: TRBJ2-7
V: TRBV10-3
CDR3: CATEQGSNEQYF
DNA: TGTGCCACCGAACAGGGGTCTAACGAGCAGTACTTC

D: NA
size: many
J: TRBJ2-5
V: TRBV3-1
CDR3: CASSQEGAGQWQYF
DNA: TGTGCCAGCAGCCAAGAGGGGGCAGGCCAATGGCAGTACTTC

D: NA
size: many
J: TRBJ2-5
V: TRBV5-1
CDR3: CASSLVAPGETQYF
DNA: TGCGCCAGCAGCTTGGTAGCCCCCGGTGAGACCCAGTACTTC

D: TRBD2
size: many
J: TRBJ2-1
V: TRBV11-2
CDR3: CASKGGRASSEQFF
DNA: TGTGCCAGCAAGGGCGGGAGGGCCTCTTCTGAGCAGTTCTTC

D: TRBD2
size: NA
J: TRBJ2-3
V: TRBV12-3/TRBV12-4
CDR3: CVSRDPGLAFSTDTQYF
DNA: TGTGTCAGCAGGGATCCGGGACTAGCGTTCAGCACAGATACGCAGTATTTT

D: NA
size: many
J: TRBJ2-3
V: TRBV20-1
CDR3: CSARKTGGTDTQYF
DNA: TGCAGTGCTAGAAAGACGGGGGGCACAGATACGCAGTATTTT

D: NA
size: many
J: TRBJ1-2
V: TRBV6-5
CDR3: CASSYQRNYGYTF
DNA: TGTGCCAGCAGTTACCAGAGGAACTATGGCTACACCTTC

D: NA
size: many
J: TRBJ2-6
V: TRBV24-1
CDR3: CATSDSGANVLTF
DNA: TGTGCCACCAGTGATTCTGGGGCCAACGTCCTGACTTTC

D: NA
size: many
J: TRBJ1-5
V: TRBV5-1
CDR3: CASSPDSVDQPQHF
DNA: TGCGCCAGCAGCCCGGACTCCGTTGATCAGCCCCAGCATTTT

D: NA
size: NA
J: TRBJ2-2
V: TRBV10-3
CDR3: CAISESRGRRAGELFF
DNA: TGTGCCATCAGTGAGTCCCGGGGAAGGAGGGCCGGGGAGCTGTTTTTT

D: TRBD1
size: many
J: TRBJ2-7
V: TRBV20-1
CDR3: CSARDVSGQVSYEQYF
DNA: TGCAGTGCTAGAGATGTAAGCGGACAGGTTTCCTACGAGCAGTACTTC

D: TRBD1
size: many
J: TRBJ1-1
V: TRBV29-1
CDR3: CSVARTGGTEAFF
DNA: TGCAGCGTTGCTAGGACAGGGGGCACTGAAGCTTTCTTT

D: NA
size: many
J: TRBJ2-5
V: TRBV6-6
CDR3: CASSYRSGGSETQYF
DNA: TGTGCCAGCAGTTACCGTTCCGGGGGAAGCGAGACCCAGTACTTC

D: TRBD1
size: many
J: TRBJ2-7
V: TRBV5-1
CDR3: CASSLWDRQYF
DNA: TGCGCCAGCAGCTTGTGGGACAGACAGTACTTC

D: NA
size: few
J: TRBJ2-7
V: TRBV12-3/TRBV12-4
CDR3: CASSRRAPYEQYF
DNA: TGTGCCAGCAGCCGGAGGGCCCCCTACGAGCAGTACTTC

D: NA
size: once
J: TRBJ2-2
V: TRBV2
CDR3: CASSEPIRISTGELFF
DNA: TGTGCCAGCAGTGAACCAATCCGCATTAGCACCGGGGAGCTGTTTTTT

D: NA
size: NA
J: TRBJ2-7
V: TRBV3-1
CDR3: CACSQTAHYEQYF
DNA: TGTGCCTGCAGCCAGACAGCCCACTACGAGCAGTACTTC

D: NA
size: NA
J: TRBJ1-2
V: TRBV14
CDR3: CASSQPGWYGDTF
DNA: TGTGCCAGCAGCCAACCGGGTTGGTATGGCGACACCTTC

D: NA
size: many
J: TRBJ2-5
V: TRBV7-2
CDR3: CASSLGDKRTQYF
DNA: TGTGCCAGCAGCTTGGGGGATAAGAGGACCCAGTACTTC

D: NA
size: many
J: TRBJ2-1
V: TRBV6-5
CDR3: CASSWGNPYNEQFF
DNA: TGTGCCAGCAGTTGGGGGAACCCCTACAATGAGCAGTTCTTC

D: NA
size: NA
J: TRBJ1-1
V: TRBV5-1
CDR3: CASTGVAGRVTEAFF
DNA: TGCGCCAGCACCGGAGTCGCGGGGAGGGTCACTGAAGCTTTCTTT

D: NA
size: many
J: TRBJ2-3
V: TRBV14
CDR3: CASNRIGTDTQYF
DNA: TGTGCCAGCAACCGGATCGGCACAGATACGCAGTATTTT

D: NA
size: NA
J: TRBJ2-2
V: TRBV11-3
CDR3: CASSHPGARTGELFF
DNA: TGTGCCAGCAGTCATCCGGGGGCACGCACCGGGGAGCTGTTTTTT

D: TRBD1
size: many
J: TRBJ1-4
V: TRBV5-4
CDR3: CASSLDGGQGGEKLFF
DNA: TGTGCCAGCAGCTTGGACGGGGGACAGGGAGGGGAAAAACTGTTTTTT

D: TRBD2
size: many
J: TRBJ2-5
V: TRBV3-1
CDR3: CASSQRGLAGEETQYF
DNA: TGTGCCAGCAGCCAAAGGGGACTAGCGGGGGAAGAGACCCAGTACTTC

D: TRBD1
size: many
J: TRBJ1-2
V: TRBV29-1
CDR3: CSVAGTVGDGYTF
DNA: TGCAGCGTTGCCGGGACAGTAGGTGATGGCTACACCTTC

D: TRBD2
size: many
J: TRBJ2-1
V: TRBV11-2
CDR3: CASSPNLPWTSGSTINEQFF
DNA: TGTGCCAGCAGCCCCAACCTCCCGTGGACTAGCGGGAGTACGATCAATGAGCAGTTCTTC

D: NA
size: many
J: TRBJ2-3
V: TRBV4-1
CDR3: CASSPGPTHSTDTQYF
DNA: TGCGCCAGCAGCCCCGGTCCCACCCACAGCACAGATACGCAGTATTTT

D: TRBD2
size: many
J: TRBJ2-5
V: TRBV4-1
CDR3: CASSQALAGGPQETQYF
DNA: TGCGCCAGCAGCCAAGCCCTAGCGGGAGGGCCTCAAGAGACCCAGTACTTC

D: NA
size: many
J: TRBJ1-5
V: TRBV15
CDR3: CATSRDLGGQPQHF
DNA: TGTGCCACCAGCAGAGATTTGGGGGGTCAGCCCCAGCATTTT

D: TRBD1
size: few
J: TRBJ2-7
V: TRBV20-1
CDR3: CCWGGAGGRSYEQYF
DNA: TGCTGCTGGGGCGGGGCAGGGGGCCGCTCCTACGAGCAGTACTTC

D: NA
size: many
J: TRBJ1-4
V: TRBV20-1
CDR3: CSARGARLEKLFF
DNA: TGCAGTGCTAGAGGGGCTCGATTGGAAAAACTGTTTTTT

D: NA
size: many
J: TRBJ2-5
V: TRBV5-1
CDR3: CASSLAESGTQYF
DNA: TGCGCCAGCAGCTTGGCCGAGAGCGGGACCCAGTACTTC

D: NA
size: many
J: TRBJ2-3
V: TRBV15
CDR3: CATSGRYVGGTDTQYF
DNA: TGTGCCACCAGCGGTCGATATGTAGGGGGCACAGATACGCAGTATTTT

D: TRBD1
size: many
J: TRBJ2-7
V: TRBV12-3/TRBV12-4
CDR3: CASRGQTRNVQYF
DNA: TGTGCCAGCAGGGGACAGACCCGAAACGTGCAGTACTTC

D: NA
size: many
J: TRBJ1-5
V: TRBV6-1
CDR3: CASGPTSRQNQPQHF
DNA: TGTGCCAGCGGACCGACCTCCCGCCAGAATCAGCCCCAGCATTTT

D: NA
size: NA
J: TRBJ2-5
V: TRBV20-1
CDR3: CSAREVQETQYF
DNA: TGCAGTGCTAGAGAGGTCCAAGAGACCCAGTACTTC

D: TRBD2
size: many
J: TRBJ2-7
V: TRBV15
CDR3: CATSRDQGTSGDSYEQYF
DNA: TGTGCCACCAGCAGAGACCAGGGGACTAGCGGGGACTCCTACGAGCAGTACTTC

D: NA
size: many
J: TRBJ1-6
V: TRBV11-2
CDR3: CASSFPAYNSPLHF
DNA: TGTGCCAGCAGCTTCCCGGCTTATAATTCACCCCTCCACTTT

D: NA
size: many
J: TRBJ1-5
V: TRBV20-1
CDR3: CSARRQDYQPQHF
DNA: TGCAGTGCTAGGAGGCAGGATTATCAGCCCCAGCATTTT

D: TRBD2
size: many
J: TRBJ2-3
V: TRBV5-1
CDR3: CASSSRLAGAHTDTQYF
DNA: TGCGCCAGCAGCTCCCGACTAGCGGGAGCGCACACAGATACGCAGTATTTT

D: NA
size: many
J: TRBJ2-3
V: TRBV9
CDR3: CASSVDGIRWDTQYF
DNA: TGTGCCAGCAGCGTAGATGGAATTAGATGGGATACGCAGTATTTT

D: NA
size: many
J: TRBJ2-1
V: TRBV7-3
CDR3: CASSPTASASYNEQFF
DNA: TGTGCCAGCAGCCCTACGGCTAGCGCTTCCTACAATGAGCAGTTCTTC

D: NA
size: NA
J: TRBJ1-1
V: TRBV6-2/TRBV6-3
CDR3: CASSLPLVWTVDEAFF
DNA: TGTGCCAGCAGTTTACCCCTCGTGTGGACAGTTGATGAAGCTTTCTTT

D: TRBD1
size: medium-sized
J: TRBJ2-1
V: TRBV11-2
CDR3: CASSSEDRADEQFF
DNA: TGTGCCAGCAGTTCTGAGGACAGGGCCGATGAGCAGTTCTTC